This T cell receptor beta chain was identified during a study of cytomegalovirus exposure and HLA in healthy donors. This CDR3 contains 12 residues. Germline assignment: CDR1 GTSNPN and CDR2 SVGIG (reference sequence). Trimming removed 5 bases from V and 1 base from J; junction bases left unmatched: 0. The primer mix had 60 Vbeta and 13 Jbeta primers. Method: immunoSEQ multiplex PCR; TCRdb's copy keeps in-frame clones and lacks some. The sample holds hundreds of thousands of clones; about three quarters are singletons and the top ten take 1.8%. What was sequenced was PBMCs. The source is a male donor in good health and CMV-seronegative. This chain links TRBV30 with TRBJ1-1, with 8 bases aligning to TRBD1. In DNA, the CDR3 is TGTGCCTGGGGACAGGGGAACACTGAAGCTTTCTTT. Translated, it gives CAWGQGNTEAFF.